One sample yielded the 21 T cell receptor beta chains listed below, sequenced in a study of shared clonotypes between healthy human individuals. Sequencing was performed with immunoSEQ multiplex PCR; in TCRdb, only in-frame clones are kept and a portion is missing. The repertoire holds about 1.1 million clones, approximately 80% seen once, with roughly 0.56% in the top ten. The sample was memory CD4+ T cells from PBMCs. Subset described: CD45RA-negative fraction. All receptors come from a young man in good health. Some clones in this sample may be carry-over from other donors' samples.

Notes on this clone: Other DNA sequences within the sample encode an identical CDR3. The rearrangement links TRBV5-1 to TRBJ2-7, with unresolved D. The V and J ends lost 4 bases and 1 base respectively, with 12 bases between them. This CDR3 is built from 14 residues. Germline values: CDR1 SGHRS, CDR2 YFSETQ. The CDR3, as DNA: TGCGCCAGCAGCCCACTCTCTGGGTCCTACGAGCAGTACTTC. Translated, it gives CASSPLSGSYEQYF.

This chain links TRBV27 with TRBJ2-3; D is unresolved. The V end was cut by 6 bases, the J end by 5 bases, with 12 bases between. The CDR3 runs to 13 residues. Germline CDR1 reads MNHEY; CDR2 reads SMNVEV (reference sequence). The CDR3 loop is CASSPLVGDTQYF. The CDR3 nucleotides are TGTGCCAGCAGCCCCCTAGTAGGAGATACGCAGTATTTT.

The chain employs TRBV4-2 and TRBJ1-2; D is undetermined. Germline V gives CDR1 LGHNA, CDR2 YNFKEQ. The CDR3 spans 14 residues. The V gene lost 1 base and the J gene lost 2 bases, with 8 bases spanning the gap. The CDR3 DNA sequence: TGTGCCAGCAGCCAAGTCCAGGACAACTATGGCTACACCTTC. It specifies CASSQVQDNYGYTF.

This clone was recorded once. The V gene is TRBV11-2, the J gene TRBJ2-3; a possible D gene is TRBD2 (6 bases). Germline CDR1 and CDR2: SGHAT and FQNNGV. V was clipped by 3 bases and J by 5 bases, with 15 bases between them. CDR3 length equals 15 residues. The CDR3 region has the DNA TGTGCCAGCAGCTTGGCGGGAAACACCGGAGATACGCAGTATTTT. It translates to CASSLAGNTGDTQYF.

The chain recombines TRBV6-1 with TRBJ2-2; 10 bases are shared with TRBD1. In germline, CDR1 is MNHNS, CDR2 SASEGT. CDR3 length equals 15 residues. The V segment lost 5 bases and the J segment 6 bases; nucleotides outside the gene matches: 6. CDR3 coding DNA: TGTGCCAGCAGTCGGGACAGGGGTTCCCCCGGGGAGCTGTTTTTT. It translates to CASSRDRGSPGELFF.

The chain joins TRBV4-1 to TRBJ1-4; D not resolved. Germline values: CDR1 MGHRA, CDR2 YSYEKL. Trimming removed 4 bases from V and 7 bases from J, with 22 bases in between. There are 17 residues in the CDR3. The CDR3 protein is CASSPRVGPMAAEKLFF. CDR3 DNA sequence: TGCGCCAGCAGCCCCCGGGTGGGTCCCATGGCTGCTGAAAAACTGTTTTTT.

The chain recombines TRBV28 with TRBJ2-7, with 9 nucleotides matching TRBD1. Germline CDR1 and CDR2: MDHEN and SYDVKM. This CDR3 has 14 residues. V lost 5 bases to trimming and J lost 0 bases; unmatched junction nucleotides: 2. CDR3 sequence reads: CASSGTGSSYEQYF. The DNA of the CDR3 is TGTGCCAGCAGTGGGACAGGGAGCTCCTACGAGCAGTACTTC. Full variable domain (rest looked up from reference TRBV28 and TRBJ2-7): DVKVTQSSRYLVKRTGEKVFLECVQDMDHENMFWYRQDPGLGLRLIYFSYDVKMKEKGDIPEGYSVSREKKERFSLILESASTNQTSMYLCASSGTGSSYEQYFGPGTRLTVT.

The rearrangement joins TRBV28 to TRBJ2-2; 7 bases align to TRBD1. The CDR3 is 15 amino acids. The germline V gene has CDR1 MDHEN and CDR2 SYDVKM. V shed 8 bases and J 3 bases; nucleotides not matched to a gene: 9. The CDR3 loop reads CASRRGGADTGELFF. CDR3 nucleotide sequence: TGTGCCAGCCGACGAGGGGGCGCCGACACCGGGGAGCTGTTTTTT. The variable domain in full, with the rest retrieved from reference TRBV28 and TRBJ2-2, is DVKVTQSSRYLVKRTGEKVFLECVQDMDHENMFWYRQDPGLGLRLIYFSYDVKMKEKGDIPEGYSVSREKKERFSLILESASTNQTSMYLCASRRGGADTGELFFGEGSRLTVL.

V usage is TRBV19 and J usage is TRBJ2-7; perhaps TRBD1 as D (6 bases). The V end was cut by 5 bases, the J end by 5 bases, with 19 bases between. Germline CDR1 and CDR2: LNHDA and SQIVND (reference sequence). The length of the CDR3 is 15 residues. CDR3: CASSPLVWNRDEQYF. CDR3 DNA: TGTGCCAGTAGTCCGTTGGTCTGGAACAGGGACGAGCAGTACTTC. The whole variable domain, filled in from reference TRBV19 and TRBJ2-7, reads DGGITQSPKYLFRKEGQNVTLSCEQNLNHDAMYWYRQDPGQGLRLIYYSQIVNDFQKGDIAEGYSVSREKKESFPLTVTSAQKNPTAFYLCASSPLVWNRDEQYFGPGTRLTVT.

The V gene is TRBV28, the J gene TRBJ1-2; D ambiguous. The CDR3 sequence is 14 residues long. From germline, CDR1 is MDHEN and CDR2 SYDVKM. V was trimmed by 1 base and J by 10 bases, leaving 16 bases between them. CDR3 sequence (DNA): TGTGCCAGCAGTTTATCGGGCGCATCCTGGACCTACACCTTC. Translated: CASSLSGASWTYTF.

The chain couples TRBV28 to TRBJ2-7; D is possibly TRBD1 (6 bases). This CDR3 region has 12 residues. Deletions cut 6 bases from V and 6 bases from J, with 12 bases between. Germline V gene data show CDR1 as MDHEN and CDR2 as SYDVKM. The CDR3 nucleotides read TGTGCCAGCAGACTTACAGGGTTCGAGCAGTACTTC. This translates into CASRLTGFEQYF.

The chain carries TRBV19 and TRBJ1-2; D call uncertain. Germline loops: CDR1 LNHDA, CDR2 SQIVND (reference sequence). The CDR3 contains 13 residues. V lost 8 bases and J lost 6, with 16 bases in between. The CDR3 coding sequence is TGTGCCAGTGGGGTACTTTGGGGTGATGGCTACACCTTC. It yields the protein CASGVLWGDGYTF.

Notes on this clone: A much larger clone lies a single base off, so this may be a read error. The chain joins TRBV6-1 to TRBJ1-5; D is unclear. This CDR3 has 12 amino acids. CDR1 and CDR2 (germline): MNHNS, SASEGT. Trimming took off 6 bases at V and 1 base at J, with 4 bases between the two ends. CDR3 in DNA: TGTGCCAGCAGCGGGAGCAATCAGCCCCAGCATTTT. Its protein product is CASSGSNQPQHF.

The CDR3 sequence is CASSLVDTGELFF. CDR3 sequence (DNA): TGTGCCAGCAGCTTGGTCGACACCGGGGAGCTGTTTTTT. V and J are TRBV5-4 and TRBJ2-2; D remains ambiguous. This CDR3 has 13 amino acids. V lost 0 bases, J lost 3 bases, and 3 bases lay in between. Germline V gives CDR1 SGHNT, CDR2 YYREEE (reference sequence).

V gene TRBV28 combines with J gene TRBJ1-5, with 11 bases fitting TRBD1. Germline V gene data show CDR1 as MDHEN and CDR2 as SYDVKM. The CDR3 is made up of 15 amino acids. V shed 3 bases and J 6 bases; nucleotides not matched to a gene: 4. CDR3 protein: CASSFGQGARQPQHF. CDR3 nucleotides: TGTGCCAGCAGTTTCGGACAGGGGGCGCGTCAGCCCCAGCATTTT.

Comment on this clone: Other DNA sequences in this sample translate to the same CDR3. The rearrangement joins TRBV29-1 to TRBJ2-7, with 7 bases that match TRBD1. After removal of 5 bases from V and 2 bases from J, the junction contained 6 bases not matched to a gene. Germline lookup yields CDR1 SQVTM and CDR2 ANQGSEA. The CDR3 has 13 residues. CDR3 region: CSVSGTVTYEQYF. CDR3 nucleotides: TGCAGCGTTTCAGGGACAGTGACCTACGAGCAGTACTTC.

The gene calls are TRBV7-8 and TRBJ1-2; D might be TRBD1 (5 bases). The ends were cut back, 1 base at V and 0 bases at J, with 12 bases in the middle. This CDR3 contains 16 residues. Germline assignment: CDR1 SGHVS and CDR2 FQNEAQ. This CDR3 reads CASSLGWGETNYGYTF. The CDR3 nucleotides are TGTGCCAGCAGCTTAGGGTGGGGCGAGACTAACTATGGCTACACCTTC.

The chain couples TRBV7-3 to TRBJ2-3, with D possibly matching TRBD2 (6 bases). Trimming removed 5 bases from V and 3 bases from J, with 15 bases in between. Germline-derived CDR1 and CDR2 are SGHTA and FQGTGA. This CDR3 is 15 amino acids long. In DNA, the CDR3 is TGTGCCAGCAGCCCAGGCGGGGAGGTGACAGATACGCAGTATTTT. It translates to CASSPGGEVTDTQYF.

The V call is TRBV15, the J call TRBJ2-3; no firm D call. The ends were cut back, 0 bases at V and 1 base at J, with 11 bases in the middle. Looked up from germline, CDR1 is LNHNV and CDR2 is YYDKDF (reference sequence). This CDR3 contains 16 residues. DNA of the CDR3: TGTGCCACCAGCAGAGATGGATGGGTAGGCACAGATACGCAGTATTTT. This codes for CATSRDGWVGTDTQYF.

Comments on this clone: Other DNA sequences within the sample encode an identical CDR3. The V call is TRBV6-1, the J call TRBJ2-7; D not resolved. The germline V gene encodes CDR1 MNHNS and CDR2 SASEGT. This CDR3 region has 12 residues. The ends were cut back, 3 bases at V and 3 bases at J, with 6 bases in the middle. The chain's CDR3 is CASSEGRYEQYF. CDR3 nucleotides: TGTGCCAGCAGTGAGGGCCGCTACGAGCAGTACTTC.

The chain uses TRBV6-1 and TRBJ2-7; the match to TRBD2 covers 14 bases. Germline CDR1 MNHNS, CDR2 SASEGT. The CDR3 spans 18 residues. Trimming took 6 bases from V and 3 from J; bases not matched to a gene: 13. The CDR3 is CASREMGLAGERGYEQYF. The CDR3 region has the DNA TGTGCCAGCAGAGAAATGGGACTAGCGGGAGAAAGGGGCTACGAGCAGTACTTC.